The text below deals with one T cell receptor beta chain. One end of the junction varies from germline; a read error may be responsible. Measured with immunoSEQ multiplex PCR; TCRdb has only the in-frame clones, and not every one. This sample has about 77,000 clones, with approximately 91% found just once. This entry comes from a study of T cell changes during pregnancy in multiple sclerosis. The CDR3 is made up of 12 amino acids. From germline, CDR1 is SGHKS and CDR2 YYEKEE (reference sequence). This chain connects TRBV5-5 to TRBJ2-3, with 11 bases identical to TRBD2. The clonotype comes from a female donor with multiple sclerosis, enrolled in a pregnancy study. The sample here was peripheral blood, taken before pregnancy. This CDR3 reads CASSVGLAEIDF. Written as DNA, the CDR3 is TGTGCCAGCAGCGTGGGACTAGCGGAGATAGATTTT.